This T cell receptor (beta chain) was sequenced in a study of T cell changes during pregnancy in multiple sclerosis. Only in-frame clones appear in the TCRdb table, and some are missing; sequencing was by immunoSEQ multiplex PCR. The sample holds 25,000 to 30,000 clones, over 75% seen once. The clonotype comes from a female donor with multiple sclerosis, enrolled in a pregnancy study. The sequencing used CD8+ T cells from peripheral blood mononuclear cells, collected after pregnancy.

The CDR3 coding sequence is TGTGCCAGCAGGCTAACCGGGACAGGGGAATACGAGCAGTACTTC. Protein sequence: CASRLTGTGEYEQYF. The gene calls are TRBV11-2 and TRBJ2-7; 10 bases fit TRBD1. Germline CDR1 SGHAT, CDR2 FQNNGV. V lost 6 bases to trimming and J lost 4 bases; unmatched junction nucleotides: 9. The CDR3 loop spans 15 amino acids.